Following are 11 T cell receptor beta chains from one sample sequenced in a study of T cell repertoires in cytomegalovirus infection. TCRdb called the reads again in MiXCR, with one record for every CDR3 protein. The sample carries about 440,000 distinct CDR3 sequences, roughly 30% recorded once. Sample: PBMCs. These receptor sequences come from a human donor in good health (CMV status not recorded). Some clones in this sample may be carry-over from other donors' samples.

This clonotype was detected many times. The chain couples TRBV7-2 to TRBJ1-2; 7 bases are a match to TRBD1. V was clipped by 0 bases and J by 4 bases; unmatched bases: 5. Germline CDR1 and CDR2: SGHTA and FQGNSA. This CDR3 is 15 amino acids long. The CDR3 bases are TGTGCCAGCAGCTTAGCGCGGGACAGCATCTATGGCTACACCTTC. This translates into CASSLARDSIYGYTF.

In this sample, this clonotype turned up a few times. CDR3: CASSTGRDYEAFF. The CDR3 nucleotides read TGCGCCAGCAGTACGGGGAGGGACTATGAAGCTTTCTTT. V and J are TRBV10-2 and TRBJ1-1, with D maybe TRBD1 (5 bases). The CDR3 is 13 amino acids. V dropped 5 bases and J dropped 7 bases, with 14 bases sitting between them. Germline loops: CDR1 WSHSY, CDR2 SAAADI.

The chain carries TRBV6-5 and TRBJ1-1, with a tentative D call TRBD1 (5 bases). V lost 6 bases and J 6 bases, leaving 17 bases between the germline ends. CDR3 size: 14 residues. CDR1 and CDR2 from the germline V gene are MNHEY and SVGAGI. CDR3 protein: CASSPSDGGAEAFF. Here the CDR3 DNA reads TGTGCCAGCAGCCCATCGGATGGGGGGGCTGAAGCTTTCTTT.

This sequence joins TRBV6-2 or TRBV6-3 and TRBJ2-7, with a weak D call TRBD1 (6 bases). The V end lost 5 bases, the J end lost 5 bases, and 10 bases lay between the germline ends. The CDR3 covers 12 residues. CDR1 is MNHEY, CDR2 SVGEGT, per germline. The CDR3 DNA follows: TGTGCCAGCAGTGACACAGGGAACGAGCAGTACTTC. Protein product: CASSDTGNEQYF.

This clonotype showed up many times. The chain combines TRBV6-1 with TRBJ2-7, with 9 bases lining up with TRBD1. J was trimmed by 1 base and V by 6 bases; bases with no gene match: 7. Germline CDR1 reads MNHNS; CDR2 reads SASEGT. This CDR3 has 15 residues. CDR3 nucleotide sequence: TGTGCCAGCAGCGAGAAGGGACAGGGATCCTACGAGCAGTACTTC. Its protein is CASSEKGQGSYEQYF.

The rearrangement uses TRBV11-1 and TRBJ2-1; 9 nucleotides match TRBD1. Trimming removed 6 bases from V and 3 bases from J; junction bases left unmatched: 9. Germline V gene lookup returns CDR1 SGHAT and CDR2 FQDESV (reference sequence). The CDR3 is 16 residues long. CDR3 in amino acids: CASSHRDRVYYNEQFF. For the CDR3, the DNA is TGTGCCAGCAGTCACCGGGACAGGGTATACTACAATGAGCAGTTCTTC.

This clonotype occurred a few times. The V and J genes are TRBV7-2 and TRBJ2-5; perhaps TRBD2 as D (6 bases). This CDR3 is built from 15 residues. Deletions cut 2 bases from V and 5 bases from J, with 15 bases between. Per germline, CDR1 SGHTA and CDR2 FQGNSA. The CDR3 DNA is TGTGCCAGCAGCTTAAGGTCGGGGGTGGGGGAGACCCAGTACTTC. It specifies CASSLRSGVGETQYF.

The chain combines TRBV20-1 with TRBJ1-6; D gene unclear. Trimming removed 0 bases at V and 1 base at J, with 10 bases between. The germline V gene encodes CDR1 DFQATT and CDR2 SNEGSKA (reference sequence). CDR3 size: 16 residues. As DNA, the CDR3 is TGCAGTGCTAGAGACCCAACTGGGTCCTATAATTCACCCCTCCACTTT. Its protein product is CSARDPTGSYNSPLHF.

The chain employs TRBV6-1 and TRBJ1-2, with 7 bases fitting TRBD1. V trimming: 1 base; J trimming: 8 bases; junction bases outside the gene matches: 7. This CDR3 region has 14 residues. The germline CDR1 and CDR2 sequences are MNHNS and SASEGT. CDR3 residues: CASSEVKGASGYTF. Here the CDR3 DNA reads TGTGCCAGCAGTGAAGTAAAGGGGGCTAGCGGCTACACCTTC.

V is TRBV3-1 and J is TRBJ2-7; D is perhaps TRBD2 (6 bases). CDR1 and CDR2 from the germline V gene are LGHDT and YNNKEL (reference sequence). The CDR3 loop spans 13 amino acids. With 2 bases removed from V and 4 bases from J, the gap between germline ends came to 9 bases. CDR3 sequence reads: CASSQLGGYEQYF. DNA of the CDR3: TGTGCCAGCAGCCAACTGGGGGGTTACGAGCAGTACTTC.

This clonotype was counted at least ten times. This chain links TRBV7-8 with TRBJ1-5; D unresolved. Trimming removed 8 bases from V and 6 bases from J, with 17 bases in between. The CDR3 runs to 14 residues. The germline V gene encodes CDR1 SGHVS and CDR2 FQNEAQ. The CDR3 region is CASAEGLNGQPQHF. DNA for the CDR3: TGTGCCAGCGCCGAGGGCTTGAACGGTCAGCCCCAGCATTTT.